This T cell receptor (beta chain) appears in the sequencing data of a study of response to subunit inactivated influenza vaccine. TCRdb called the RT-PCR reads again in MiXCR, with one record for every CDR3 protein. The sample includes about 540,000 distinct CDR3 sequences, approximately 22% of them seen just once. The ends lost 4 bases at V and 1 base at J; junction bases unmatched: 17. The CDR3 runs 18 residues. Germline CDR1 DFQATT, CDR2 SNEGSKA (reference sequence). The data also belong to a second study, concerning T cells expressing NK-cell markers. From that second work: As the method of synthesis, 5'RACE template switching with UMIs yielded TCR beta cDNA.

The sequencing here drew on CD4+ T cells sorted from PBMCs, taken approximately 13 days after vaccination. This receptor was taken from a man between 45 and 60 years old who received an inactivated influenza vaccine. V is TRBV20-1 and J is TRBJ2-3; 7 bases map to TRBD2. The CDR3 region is CSATPLVGGALGTDTQYF. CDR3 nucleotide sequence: TGCAGTGCTACCCCGTTGGTGGGAGGGGCGCTCGGCACAGATACGCAGTATTTT.